This T cell receptor beta chain emerged from a study of cytomegalovirus exposure and HLA in healthy donors (dated by TCRdb to 2017 to 2019). About the investigation overall: According to an earlier analysis of several hundred of the donors, about 179 million T cells yielded 120 million or so unique TCR beta sequences and less than 300 Gb of sequence data. Typing coverage varied by locus: roughly 629-630 donors for A, B, C, DRB1 and DQB1; roughly 510 for DQA1; 600 to 610 for DPA1; roughly 450 for DPB1. A few DR-DQ haplotypes were treated as single units for association and clustering because of strong linkage in the cohort. Roughly 300 gigabases of sequencing data and tens of millions of unique TCR sequences were included in an early release covering 550 to 800 HLA-typed donors. HLA typing included class I and class II loci at four-digit resolution. On average, roughly 240,000 unique TCR beta nucleotide sequences were sequenced per donor among some 430 genotyped donors of the cohort, with approximately 18% of those sequences being non-productive. A later genetic analysis used genome-wide SNP genotypes for about 65% of the roughly 670 donors, treating that subset as a discovery cohort. An earlier analysis of approximately 580 of the donors used high-throughput TCR beta sequencing to judge whether each TCR beta V gene segment behaved as functional or pseudogenic. Besides the first cohort of hundreds of subjects, a separate validation cohort made up of roughly 120 different subjects was used. All discovery cohort repertoires had been generated on a single sequencing platform. In the later analysis, no new phenotypic data were used to find candidate immune exposures; instead, reliance was placed on TCR beta sequences and their occurrence across donors. A later analysis re-analyzed previously published TCR beta repertoires from 500 to 700 donors and added high-resolution HLA genotyping to study TCR occurrence patterns. Among the roughly 390 genotyped donors, approximately 81% belonged to the genetic ancestry cluster associated with self-reported Caucasian donors. To predict cytomegalovirus infection status, the study combined high-throughput TCR immunosequencing, statistical association of individual TCRs with disease status, and machine learning. The study used immunosequencing to profile the T cell repertoires of several hundred subjects and linked those repertoires to cytomegalovirus serostatus. Donor age, sex, ethnicity and CMV serostatus were compiled alongside the repertoire data. The aim of the study was to test whether cataloging public T cell receptors could identify signatures of past pathogen exposure. Points the paper makes about the study in general: In a later genetic analysis, a missense DCLRE1C variant was associated with V-gene and J-gene trimming of TCR beta chains, and the association was replicated in an independent cohort. In vitro tests confirmed that a few of the cytomegalovirus-associated TCR beta chains recognize cytomegalovirus antigens. According to a later analysis, parvovirus B19, influenza, CMV and Epstein-Barr virus appeared linked to several top co-occurrence clusters. A later analysis found that HLA-associated TCR beta chains were more clonally expanded and had lower generation probabilities than equally common non-associated chains. A later genetic analysis reported fewer N-insertions in productive TCRs among donors in an Asian-associated ancestry cluster than the approximately 670-donor mean. Because HLA typing was unavailable for some donors at each locus, only the typed subset was used in association tests. Over 15 rarely observed V segments, including chromosome 9 orphons, were excluded from the earlier analysis of a few hundred of the donors because counts were too low. According to a later analysis, TCR association rates differed among HLA loci, with DRB1 alleles showing the most associated TCRs and HLA-C alleles showing the fewest. In this cohort, only TCR beta chains were sequenced, and detectable features were limited by the absence of alpha or paired-chain data. In the study, some 160 TCR beta chains were listed as associated with cytomegalovirus. The authors suggested that the approach could potentially be generalized to other disease states and immunological phenotypes. Across donors, most TCR sequences were observed very rarely, whereas some public TCRs were present in many individuals. Roughly uniform sequencing depth across donors was assumed in presence/absence analyses, although this assumption may not hold. Because the 87-base-pair reads could not distinguish some IMGT-functional V segments, including TRBV6-2 and TRBV6-3, those segments were excluded. When HLA alleles, especially DR and DQ, strongly co-occurred, attributing TCR associations to individual alleles was difficult. Immune exposure information for the cohort was limited to CMV serostatus. Most CMV-associated TCR beta chains appeared to be HLA-restricted in a later analysis, and the HLA associations seemed to be driven largely by CMV exposure. An earlier analysis of around 500 of the donors showed that most TCR beta V segments appeared in productive rearrangements either about 90% or about 30% of the time, which broadly matched IMGT annotations. A later analysis associated 15,000 to 20,000 TCR beta sequences with specific HLA alleles at a false discovery rate of 0.05. The sequencing pipeline was judged likely to have produced a cluster of highly shared sequence variants as a technical artifact. Cytomegalovirus status was reported to be diagnosed by the classifier with high specificity and sensitivity in both the original and validation cohorts. Correlated functional status among segregating V segments might reflect linkage disequilibrium, but an unknown experimental factor could not be ruled out. A further reported finding was that TCR beta sequences accurately predicted the HLA-A and HLA-B alleles for most subjects in the first cohort.

The cohort comprised several hundred healthy bone marrow donors. Cohort members were all nominally healthy when sampled, although unrecorded immune exposures were likely present. The donor was CMV seronegative and was included in the group of hundreds of seronegative cohort members. Each donor provided a peripheral blood sample, and peripheral blood mononuclear cells were used for TCR beta sequencing. Genomic DNA extraction from the blood cell samples was performed with the Qiagen DNeasy Blood Extraction Kit. Library construction relied on the immunoSEQ multiplex PCR assay. A mixture of 60 forward primers for TCR Vbeta segments and 13 reverse primers for TCR Jbeta segments was used in the multiplex PCR. The CDR3 region of rearranged TCR beta genes was amplified from genomic DNA with a multiplex PCR assay. On the Illumina HiSeq System, the amplified TCR beta libraries were sequenced as 87-base-pair reads. The authors' analysis ran thus. A later analysis counted approximately 84 million unique TCR beta chains across the 500 to 850 repertoires, and some 12 million of these chains were shared by at least two donors. Raw reads were error-corrected and collapsed into unique sequences with a nearest-neighbor algorithm that merged closely related sequences to remove PCR and sequencing errors. V, D and J gene segments were assigned by aligning CDR3 sequences to IMGT reference sequences. For a sequence to be retained, a match of at least six nucleotides was required to both a V gene segment and a J gene segment. A rearrangement counted as productive if the CDR3 had no stop codons and remained in frame with V and J, and every other rearrangement counted as non-productive. Following IMGT convention, CDR3 was defined as the stretch from the second conserved V-encoded cysteine to the conserved J-encoded phenylalanine. The earlier analysis of 587 of the donors excluded sequences that lacked an unambiguous match to a single V gene segment. In an earlier analysis of a few hundred of the donors, V segments were called functional above 56.7% productive rearrangements and were called segregating when the between-donor standard deviation exceeded 5%. A statistical classification framework was developed to diagnose cytomegalovirus status using the catalog of TCR beta chain sequences. In a later analysis, TCR nucleotide sequences were compared against IMGT/GENE-DB human TR gene sequences so that V and J genes could be assigned. Using the TCRdist pipeline, a later analysis assigned CDR3 sequences along with most-parsimonious VDJ recombination scenarios. A later analysis defined each TCR beta chain by its CDR3 amino acid sequence plus V-gene family, and excluded reads lacking a unique V-gene family. In a later analysis, around 650 highly shared, low-generation-probability nucleotide sequences were removed to address suspected cross-contamination and a sequencing artifact. A later analysis calculated a clonal expansion index for each public chain from normalized within-repertoire ranks of inferred template counts. A later analysis computed generation probabilities with a VDJ recombination model fitted to out-of-frame rearrangements, and checked the results against IGoR. In a later analysis, TCR-TCR, TCR-HLA and TCR-CMV co-occurrence was scored with hypergeometric tests, and a repertoire-size bias correction was applied to TCR pairs. To estimate false discovery rates, a later analysis permuted the HLA or CMV assignments 20 times. In a later analysis, co-occurring TCRs were grouped using DBSCAN, with TCRdist sequence similarity added in when clustering inside HLA-allele-positive subsets. Repertoires with fewer than 30,000 or more than 120,000 public chains, plus five repertoires with anomalous nucleotide sharing, were excluded from co-occurrence clustering. TCRdb obtained this table from immuneACCESS and retained in-frame rearrangements with V and J assigned. These tables miss some clones; where compared with another copy, unresolved V genes account for less than half of the shortfall, and the remainder is unexplained. The V and J calls and clone size come from that table; D and trimming were worked out from the DNA. In all, the sample holds 200,000 to 250,000 clones, and more than 85% of those were seen once. The top ten clonotypes cover about 1% of the sample.

The CDR3 runs 16 amino acids, cysteine and phenylalanine included. Only CDR3 DNA is held: 48 bases, read in frame from base 1. The germline V gene sets CDR1 to MGHRA and CDR2 to YSYEKL. Trimming at the junction amounts to 6 bases on V and 8 bases on J, and the germline ends lie 22 bases apart. About this clone: Its antigen is still unknown. One base away there is no much larger clone; base qualities are not given.

This chain is built from TRBV4-1 and TRBJ1-4; a tentative D call is TRBD1 (6 bases match). This clonotype originated in a woman aged 18-29 years in good health and CMV-seronegative. The sample comprised PBMCs. The DNA is TGCGCCAGCAGGGGGACAATCAGGGCAGTTAACGAAAAACTGTTTTTT. Protein translation: CASRGTIRAVNEKLFF.